This TCR beta chain was obtained from a study of cytomegalovirus exposure and HLA in healthy donors. Study-level findings and limits: Versus the approximately 700-donor mean, an Asian-associated ancestry cluster reportedly showed fewer N-insertions in a later analysis. TCR beta V segments were, for the most part, productive about 87% or about 30% of the time in an earlier analysis.

V lost 4 bases, J lost 6 bases, and 4 bases stayed unmatched. The germline gives CDR1 LGHNA, CDR2 YSLEER. The CDR3 has 13 amino acids. With 60 Vbeta and 13 Jbeta primers, the PCR was carried out. Assay: immunoSEQ multiplex PCR; the TCRdb copy retains only in-frame clones and omits some. Of approximately 76,000 clones detected, roughly 73% appear once; the ten largest clones hold 15% to 20%. Details on this clone: Its antigen remains unknown.

The sequence came from a woman between 40 and 50 years old in good health and CMV-seropositive. The sequencing input was PBMCs. The rearrangement links TRBV4-3 to TRBJ1-2; TRBD1 aligns across 8 bases. CDR3 amino acids: CASSPQGADGYTF. The DNA for the CDR3 is TGCGCCAGCAGCCCGCAGGGGGCGGATGGCTACACCTTC.